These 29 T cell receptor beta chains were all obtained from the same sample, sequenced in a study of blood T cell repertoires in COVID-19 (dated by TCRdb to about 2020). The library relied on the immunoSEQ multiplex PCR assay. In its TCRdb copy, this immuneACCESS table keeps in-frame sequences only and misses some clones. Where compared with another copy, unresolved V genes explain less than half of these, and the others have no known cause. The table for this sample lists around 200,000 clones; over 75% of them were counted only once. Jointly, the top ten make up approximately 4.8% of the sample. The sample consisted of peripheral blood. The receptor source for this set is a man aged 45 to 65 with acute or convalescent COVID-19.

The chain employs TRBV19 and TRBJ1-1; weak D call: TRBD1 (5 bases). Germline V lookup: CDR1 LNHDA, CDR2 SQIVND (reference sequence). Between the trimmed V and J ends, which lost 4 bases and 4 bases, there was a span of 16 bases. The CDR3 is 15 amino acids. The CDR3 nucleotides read TGTGCCAGTAGTACCCCCGATGCCGGGGGCACTGAAGCTTTCTTT. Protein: CASSTPDAGGTEAFF.

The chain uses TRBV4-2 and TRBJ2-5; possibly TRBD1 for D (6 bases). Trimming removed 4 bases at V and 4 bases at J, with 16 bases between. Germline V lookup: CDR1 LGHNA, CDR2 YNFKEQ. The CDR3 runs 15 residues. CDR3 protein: CASSLNYGTSETQYF. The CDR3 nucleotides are TGTGCCAGCAGCCTTAACTACGGGACATCAGAGACCCAGTACTTC.

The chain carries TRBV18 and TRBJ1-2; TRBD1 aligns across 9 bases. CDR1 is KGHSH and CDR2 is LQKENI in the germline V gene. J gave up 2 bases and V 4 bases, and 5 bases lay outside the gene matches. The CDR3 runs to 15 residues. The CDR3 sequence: CASSLAGTGNYGYTF. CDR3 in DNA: TGTGCCAGCTCACTAGCCGGGACAGGGAACTATGGCTACACCTTC.

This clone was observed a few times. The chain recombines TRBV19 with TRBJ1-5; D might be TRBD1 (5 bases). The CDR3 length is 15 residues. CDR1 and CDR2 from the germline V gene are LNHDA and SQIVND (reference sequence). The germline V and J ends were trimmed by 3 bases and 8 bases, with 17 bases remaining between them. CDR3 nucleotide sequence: TGTGCCAGTAGTATGGGAAGGGTGGCCAGGGAGCCCCAGCATTTT. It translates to CASSMGRVAREPQHF.

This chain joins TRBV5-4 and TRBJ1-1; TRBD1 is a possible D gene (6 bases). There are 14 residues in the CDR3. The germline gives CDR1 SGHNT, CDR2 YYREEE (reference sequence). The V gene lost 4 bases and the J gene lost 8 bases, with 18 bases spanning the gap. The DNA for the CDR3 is TGTGCCAGCAGCCTCACAGGGACCTCAATAGAAGCTTTCTTT. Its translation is CASSLTGTSIEAFF.

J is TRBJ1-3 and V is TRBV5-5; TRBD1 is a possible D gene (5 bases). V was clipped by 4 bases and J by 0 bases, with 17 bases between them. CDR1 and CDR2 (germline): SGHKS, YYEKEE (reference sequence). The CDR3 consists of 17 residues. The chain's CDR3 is CASSPSLQGGSGNTIYF. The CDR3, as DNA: TGTGCCAGCAGCCCTTCTCTCCAGGGCGGCTCTGGAAACACCATATATTTT.

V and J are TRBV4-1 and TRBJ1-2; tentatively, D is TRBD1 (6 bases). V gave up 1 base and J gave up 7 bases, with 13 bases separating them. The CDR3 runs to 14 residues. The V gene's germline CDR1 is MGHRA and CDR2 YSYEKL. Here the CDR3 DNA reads TGCGCCAGCAGCCAAGCGGTGGGGGCAGGTGGCTACACCTTC. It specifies CASSQAVGAGGYTF.

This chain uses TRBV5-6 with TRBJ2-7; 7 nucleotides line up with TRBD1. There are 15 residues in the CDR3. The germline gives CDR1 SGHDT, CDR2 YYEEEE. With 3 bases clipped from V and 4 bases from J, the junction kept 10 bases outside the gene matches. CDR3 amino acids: CASSSDRDPKYEQYF. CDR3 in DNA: TGTGCCAGCAGCTCCGACAGGGACCCGAAATACGAGCAGTACTTC.

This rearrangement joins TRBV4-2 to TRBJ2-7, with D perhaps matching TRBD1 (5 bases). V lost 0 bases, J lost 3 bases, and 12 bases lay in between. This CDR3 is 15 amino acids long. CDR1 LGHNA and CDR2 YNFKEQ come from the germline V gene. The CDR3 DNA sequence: TGTGCCAGCAGCCAAGAAGGGCAGGGAAGCTACGAGCAGTACTTC. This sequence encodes CASSQEGQGSYEQYF.

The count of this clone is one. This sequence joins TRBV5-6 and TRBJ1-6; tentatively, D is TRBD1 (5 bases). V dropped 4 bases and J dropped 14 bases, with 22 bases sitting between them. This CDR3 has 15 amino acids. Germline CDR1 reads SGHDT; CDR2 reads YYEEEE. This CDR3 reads CASSDTQGLRSSLHF. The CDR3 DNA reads TGTGCCAGCAGCGACACGCAGGGCCTCCGGTCGTCCCTCCACTTT.

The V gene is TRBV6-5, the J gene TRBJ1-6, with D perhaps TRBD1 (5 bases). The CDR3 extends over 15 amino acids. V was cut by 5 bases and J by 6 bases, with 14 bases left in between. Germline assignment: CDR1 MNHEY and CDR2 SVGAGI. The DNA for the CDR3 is TGTGCCAGCAGTCCGGCGACAGTGACTAATTCACCCCTCCACTTT. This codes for CASSPATVTNSPLHF.

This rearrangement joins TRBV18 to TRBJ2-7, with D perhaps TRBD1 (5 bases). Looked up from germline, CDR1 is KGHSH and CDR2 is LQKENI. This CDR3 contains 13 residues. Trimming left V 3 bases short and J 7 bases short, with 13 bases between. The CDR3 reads CASSPTLGDEQYF. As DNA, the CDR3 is TGTGCCAGCTCACCCACTTTAGGGGATGAGCAGTACTTC.

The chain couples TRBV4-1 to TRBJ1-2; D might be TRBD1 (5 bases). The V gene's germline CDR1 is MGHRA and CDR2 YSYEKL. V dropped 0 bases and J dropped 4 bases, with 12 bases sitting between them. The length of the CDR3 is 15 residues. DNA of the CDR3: TGCGCCAGCAGCCAAGACCTGACAGATAGCTATGGCTACACCTTC. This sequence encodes CASSQDLTDSYGYTF.

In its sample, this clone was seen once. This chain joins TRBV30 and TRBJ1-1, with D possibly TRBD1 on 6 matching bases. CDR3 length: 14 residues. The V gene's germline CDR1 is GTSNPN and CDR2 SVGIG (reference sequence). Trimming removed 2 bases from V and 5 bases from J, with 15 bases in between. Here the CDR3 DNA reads TGTGCCTGGAGTCCCTCACGGGGGGCGACTGAAGCTTTCTTT. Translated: CAWSPSRGATEAFF.

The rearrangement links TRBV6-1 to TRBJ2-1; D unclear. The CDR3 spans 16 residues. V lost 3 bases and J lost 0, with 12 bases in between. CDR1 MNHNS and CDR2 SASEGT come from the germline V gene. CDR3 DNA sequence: TGTGCCAGCAGTGAGCCGACTGCAAGCTCCTACAATGAGCAGTTCTTC. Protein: CASSEPTASSYNEQFF.

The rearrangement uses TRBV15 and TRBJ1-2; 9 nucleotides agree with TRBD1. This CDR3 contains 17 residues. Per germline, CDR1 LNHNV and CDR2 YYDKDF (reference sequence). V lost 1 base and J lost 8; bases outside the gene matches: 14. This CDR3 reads CATSRVPTGGYYEGYTF. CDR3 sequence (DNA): TGTGCCACCAGCAGAGTCCCGACAGGGGGTTATTATGAAGGCTACACCTTC.

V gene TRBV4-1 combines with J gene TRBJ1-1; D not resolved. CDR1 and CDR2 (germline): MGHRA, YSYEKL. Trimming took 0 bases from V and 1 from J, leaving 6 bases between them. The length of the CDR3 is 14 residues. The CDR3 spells CASSQDHRNTEAFF. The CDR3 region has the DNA TGCGCCAGCAGCCAAGATCACAGGAACACTGAAGCTTTCTTT.

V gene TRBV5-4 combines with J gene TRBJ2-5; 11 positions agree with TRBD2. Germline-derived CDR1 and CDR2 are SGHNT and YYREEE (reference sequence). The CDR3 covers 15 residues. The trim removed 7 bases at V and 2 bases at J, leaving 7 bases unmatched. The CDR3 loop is CASVASGGRQETQYF. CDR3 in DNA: TGTGCCAGCGTCGCTAGCGGGGGGCGTCAAGAGACCCAGTACTTC.

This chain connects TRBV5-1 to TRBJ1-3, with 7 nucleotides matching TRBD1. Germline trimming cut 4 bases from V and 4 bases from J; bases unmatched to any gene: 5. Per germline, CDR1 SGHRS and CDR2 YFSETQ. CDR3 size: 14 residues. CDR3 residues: CASSAGTEGNTIYF. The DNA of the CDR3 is TGCGCCAGCAGCGCCGGGACAGAGGGAAACACCATATATTTT. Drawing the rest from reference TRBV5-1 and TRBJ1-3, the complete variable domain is KAGVTQTPRYLIKTRGQQVTLSCSPISGHRSVSWYQQTPGQGLQFLFEYFSETQRNKGNFPGRFSGRQFSNSRSEMNVSTLELGDSALYLCASSAGTEGNTIYFGEGSWLTVV.

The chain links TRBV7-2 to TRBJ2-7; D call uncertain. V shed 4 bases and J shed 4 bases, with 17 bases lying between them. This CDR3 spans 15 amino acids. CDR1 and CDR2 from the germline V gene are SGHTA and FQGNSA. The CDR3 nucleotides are TGTGCCAGCAGCTCTAATCCCAGAGGTTTATACGAGCAGTACTTC. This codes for CASSSNPRGLYEQYF. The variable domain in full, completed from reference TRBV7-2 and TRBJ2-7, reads GAGVSQSPSNKVTEKGKDVELRCDPISGHTALYWYRQSLGQGLEFLIYFQGNSAPDKSGLPSDRFSAERTGGSVSTLTIQRTQQEDSAVYLCASSSNPRGLYEQYFGPGTRLTVT.

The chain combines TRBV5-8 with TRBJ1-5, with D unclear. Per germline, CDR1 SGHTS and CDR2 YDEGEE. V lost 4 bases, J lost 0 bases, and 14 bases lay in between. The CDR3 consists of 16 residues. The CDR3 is CASSDPAGSSNQPQHF. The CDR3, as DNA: TGTGCCAGCAGCGACCCCGCCGGGAGTAGCAATCAGCCCCAGCATTTT.

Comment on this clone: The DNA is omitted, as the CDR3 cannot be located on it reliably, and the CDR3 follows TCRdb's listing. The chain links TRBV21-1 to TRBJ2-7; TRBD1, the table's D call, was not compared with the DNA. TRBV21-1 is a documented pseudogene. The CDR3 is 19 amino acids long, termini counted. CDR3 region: CASSKVGTGIPRRGYEQYF.

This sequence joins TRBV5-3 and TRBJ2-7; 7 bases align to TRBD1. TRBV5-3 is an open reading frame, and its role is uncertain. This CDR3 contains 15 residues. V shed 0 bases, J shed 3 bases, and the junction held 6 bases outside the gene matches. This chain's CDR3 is CARSLVRQGVYEQYF. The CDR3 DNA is TGTGCCAGAAGCTTGGTTCGGCAGGGGGTCTACGAGCAGTACTTC.

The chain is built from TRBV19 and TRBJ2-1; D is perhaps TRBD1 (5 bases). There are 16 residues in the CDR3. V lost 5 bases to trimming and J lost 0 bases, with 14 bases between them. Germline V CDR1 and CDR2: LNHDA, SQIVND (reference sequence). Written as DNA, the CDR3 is TGTGCCAGTAGTCAACAGGCCTTGGGCTCCTACAATGAGCAGTTCTTC. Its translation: CASSQQALGSYNEQFF.

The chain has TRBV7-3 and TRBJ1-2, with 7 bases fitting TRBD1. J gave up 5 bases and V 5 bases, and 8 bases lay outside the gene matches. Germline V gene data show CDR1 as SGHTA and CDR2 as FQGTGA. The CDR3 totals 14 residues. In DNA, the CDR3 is TGTGCCAGCAGCCAGCAGGGGGATAGATATGGCTACACCTTC. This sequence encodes CASSQQGDRYGYTF.

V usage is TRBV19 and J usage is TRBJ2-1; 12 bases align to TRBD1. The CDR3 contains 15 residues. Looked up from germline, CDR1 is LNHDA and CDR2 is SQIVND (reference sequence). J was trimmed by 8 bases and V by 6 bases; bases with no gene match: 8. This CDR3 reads CASSSGTGGFYEQFF. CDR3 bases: TGTGCCAGTAGCTCCGGGACAGGGGGCTTCTATGAGCAGTTCTTC.

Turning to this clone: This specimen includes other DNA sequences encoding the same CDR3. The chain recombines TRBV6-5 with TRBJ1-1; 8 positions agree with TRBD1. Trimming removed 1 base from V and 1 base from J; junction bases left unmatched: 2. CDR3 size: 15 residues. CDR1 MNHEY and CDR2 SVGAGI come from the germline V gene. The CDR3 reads CASSYYGQGNTEAFF. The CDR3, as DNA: TGTGCCAGCAGTTACTACGGACAGGGGAACACTGAAGCTTTCTTT.

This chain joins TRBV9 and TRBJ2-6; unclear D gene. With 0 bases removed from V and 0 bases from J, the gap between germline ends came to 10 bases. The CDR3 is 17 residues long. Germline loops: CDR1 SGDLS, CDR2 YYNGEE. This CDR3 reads CASSVVVGYSGANVLTF. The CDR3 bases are TGTGCCAGCAGCGTAGTGGTCGGGTACTCTGGGGCCAACGTCCTGACTTTC.

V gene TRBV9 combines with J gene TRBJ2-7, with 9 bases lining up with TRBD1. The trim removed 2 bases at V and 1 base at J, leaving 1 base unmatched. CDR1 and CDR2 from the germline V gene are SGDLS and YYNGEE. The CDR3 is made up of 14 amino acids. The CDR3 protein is CASSVDRGSYEQYF. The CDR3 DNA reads TGTGCCAGCAGCGTGGACAGGGGATCCTACGAGCAGTACTTC.